Following are 24 T cell receptor beta chains from one sample sequenced in a study of siplizumab effects on memory and regulatory T cells. TCRdb's table, derived via immunoSEQ multiplex PCR, lists solely in-frame clones and lacks some. Seen here are some 100,000 clones, roughly 94% observed once, and the top ten hold about 0.6%. The sequenced sample consisted of Tregs sorted from blood. These receptors were collected from a human donor in good health.

J is TRBJ2-2 and V is TRBV14; 11 bases line up with TRBD2. The ends lost 4 bases at V and 1 base at J; junction bases unmatched: 8. Germline assignment: CDR1 SGHDN and CDR2 FVKESK. CDR3 size: 18 residues. The CDR3 nucleotides are TGTGCCAGCAGCCCCCTAGCGGGAGGCCGTTGGAACACCGGGGAGCTGTTTTTT. Its protein is CASSPLAGGRWNTGELFF.

V usage is TRBV7-9 and J usage is TRBJ1-1; the D gene is possibly TRBD1 (6 bases). CDR1 and CDR2 (germline): SEHNR, FQNEAQ (reference sequence). The CDR3 covers 13 residues. V gave up 11 bases and J gave up 1 base, with 14 bases separating them. The DNA for the CDR3 is TGTGCCGGGGGACGACAGGAGAACACTGAAGCTTTCTTT. Its translation is CAGGRQENTEAFF.

This clone has just one count. The chain carries TRBV27 and TRBJ1-4; D gene ambiguous. The germline V and J ends were trimmed by 6 bases and 4 bases, with 9 bases remaining between them. The CDR3 sequence is 13 residues long. The V gene's germline CDR1 is MNHEY and CDR2 SMNVEV (reference sequence). The CDR3 loop is CASRDYSNEKLFF. The CDR3 DNA reads as TGTGCCAGCAGGGATTACAGTAATGAAAAACTGTTTTTT.

The genes are TRBV28 and TRBJ2-3; D is unclear. Trimming shortened V by 6 bases and J by 4 bases, and 14 bases separated the two germline ends. The V gene's germline CDR1 is MDHEN and CDR2 SYDVKM. This CDR3 spans 14 amino acids. CDR3 nucleotides: TGTGCCAGCAGCATCGGTGGCTCCGCAGATACGCAGTATTTT. Translation: CASSIGGSADTQYF.

The rearrangement links TRBV11-3 to TRBJ2-1, with a possible D match to TRBD2 (5 bases). This CDR3 is 13 amino acids long. Trimming cost V 5 bases and J 7 bases, with 12 bases left between them. The germline CDR1 and CDR2 sequences are SGHNT and YENEEA. For the CDR3, the DNA is TGTGCCAGCAGCCCCGGAGGCGGGAATGAGCAGTTCTTC. This codes for CASSPGGGNEQFF.

The chain combines TRBV18 with TRBJ1-6; D is possibly TRBD1 (6 bases). Per germline, CDR1 KGHSH and CDR2 LQKENI. This CDR3 has 14 residues. V lost 3 bases, J lost 6 bases, and 9 bases lay in between. CDR3 sequence: CASSPLDSNSPLHF. In nucleotides, the CDR3 is TGTGCCAGCTCACCCCTGGACAGTAATTCACCCCTCCACTTT. Full variable domain (rest looked up from reference TRBV18 and TRBJ1-6): NAGVMQNPRHLVRRRGQEARLRCSPMKGHSHVYWYRQLPEEGLKFMVYLQKENIIDESGMPKERFSAEFPKEGPSILRIQQVVRGDSAAYFCASSPLDSNSPLHFGNGTRLTVT.

This chain uses TRBV7-2 with TRBJ1-2, with a tentative D call TRBD1 (5 bases). Deletions cut 3 bases from V and 4 bases from J, with 9 bases between. The CDR3 is 13 amino acids. Looked up from germline, CDR1 is SGHTA and CDR2 is FQGNSA. CDR3 DNA sequence: TGTGCCAGCAGCTTCGACAGAGTCTATGGCTACACCTTC. Protein product: CASSFDRVYGYTF.

The chain uses TRBV9 and TRBJ2-7; 11 bases agree with TRBD2. J was trimmed by 6 bases and V by 0 bases; bases with no gene match: 5. Germline lookup yields CDR1 SGDLS and CDR2 YYNGEE. This CDR3 comprises 15 residues. The CDR3 spells CASSVGNSGRVEQYF. CDR3 nucleotide sequence: TGTGCCAGCAGCGTAGGTAATAGCGGGAGGGTCGAGCAGTACTTC.

V gene TRBV29-1 combines with J gene TRBJ2-1; D gene unclear. The CDR3 is 16 residues long. V gave up 2 bases and J gave up 5 bases, with 19 bases separating them. Germline-derived CDR1 and CDR2 are SQVTM and ANQGSEA. CDR3 nucleotide sequence: TGCAGCGTTGAACCCAGACCTCCGCCGGCCCACAATGAGCAGTTCTTC. Amino acids: CSVEPRPPPAHNEQFF.

V gene TRBV18 combines with J gene TRBJ1-4; D is unresolved. The germline V and J ends were trimmed by 3 bases and 5 bases, with 13 bases remaining between them. Germline V gene sequence: CDR1 KGHSH, CDR2 LQKENI. The length of the CDR3 is 15 residues. The CDR3 DNA sequence: TGTGCCAGCTCACCCCTTGGACCGCAGAATGAAAAACTGTTTTTT. It yields the protein CASSPLGPQNEKLFF.

This sequence joins TRBV7-9 and TRBJ2-3; D ambiguous. This CDR3 contains 13 residues. Germline lookup yields CDR1 SEHNR and CDR2 FQNEAQ (reference sequence). The CDR3 sequence is CAHTSIYADTQYF. In nucleotides, the CDR3 is TGTGCACATACAAGTATTTACGCAGATACGCAGTATTTT.

This clone was observed a single time. V is TRBV5-1 and J is TRBJ2-5; D gene unclear. The germline gives CDR1 SGHRS, CDR2 YFSETQ. Trimming shortened V by 0 bases and J by 3 bases, and 9 bases separated the two germline ends. The CDR3 extends over 14 amino acids. In DNA, the CDR3 is TGCGCCAGCAGCTTGGGGGGTAGTAAAGAGACCCAGTACTTC. Protein sequence: CASSLGGSKETQYF. The whole variable domain, remainder taken from reference TRBV5-1 and TRBJ2-5, is KAGVTQTPRYLIKTRGQQVTLSCSPISGHRSVSWYQQTPGQGLQFLFEYFSETQRNKGNFPGRFSGRQFSNSRSEMNVSTLELGDSALYLCASSLGGSKETQYFGPGTRLLVL.

The chain links TRBV6-5 to TRBJ2-7; TRBD1 matches at 9 bases. The V segment lost 2 bases and the J segment 3 bases; nucleotides outside the gene matches: 5. The CDR3 spans 15 residues. Germline values: CDR1 MNHEY, CDR2 SVGAGI. The CDR3 protein is CASSYAGQGIYEQYF. For the CDR3, the DNA is TGTGCCAGCAGTTACGCGGGACAGGGTATCTACGAGCAGTACTTC.

V is TRBV5-1 and J is TRBJ2-2; D ambiguous. Deletions cut 3 bases from V and 6 bases from J, with 21 bases between. CDR1 SGHRS and CDR2 YFSETQ come from the germline V gene. The CDR3 length is 17 residues. The CDR3 is CASSSPNFLSGPGELFF. CDR3 DNA: TGCGCCAGCAGCTCCCCCAATTTCCTATCAGGCCCCGGGGAGCTGTTTTTT.

The CDR3 sequence: CASSLTHRGRKLFF. In nucleotides, the CDR3 is TGTGCCAGCAGTTTAACCCACAGGGGGAGAAAACTGTTTTTT. The J gene is TRBJ1-4, the V gene TRBV28, with 8 bases matching TRBD1. V shed 2 bases and J 10 bases; nucleotides not matched to a gene: 6. This CDR3 is built from 14 residues. Germline V gene lookup returns CDR1 MDHEN and CDR2 SYDVKM.

In DNA form, the CDR3 reads TGTGCCTGGAGTGCGGACAGACAGGTCCAGCCCCAGCATTTT. The encoded protein is CAWSADRQVQPQHF. The J gene is TRBJ1-5, the V gene TRBV30; perhaps TRBD1 as D (6 bases). Germline loops: CDR1 GTSNPN, CDR2 SVGIG (reference sequence). This CDR3 is built from 14 residues. V lost 1 base and J 7 bases, leaving 14 bases between the germline ends.

The gene calls are TRBV11-1 and TRBJ2-7; 12 bases are shared with TRBD1. The CDR3 extends over 15 amino acids. CDR1 is SGHAT, CDR2 FQDESV, per germline (reference sequence). After removal of 3 bases from V and 5 bases from J, the junction contained 5 bases not matched to a gene. This chain's CDR3 is CASSLRDRGRNEQYF. The CDR3 DNA is TGTGCCAGCAGCTTGCGGGACAGGGGGCGCAACGAGCAGTACTTC.

The rearrangement uses TRBV10-1 and TRBJ2-2; D might be TRBD1 (5 bases). Germline V lookup: CDR1 WNHNN, CDR2 SYGVQD (reference sequence). Trimming took 3 bases from V and 2 from J, leaving 13 bases between them. CDR3 length equals 16 residues. CDR3 DNA sequence: TGCGCCAGCAGTGACCAGGGTTATGCAAACACCGGGGAGCTGTTTTTT. Translating gives CASSDQGYANTGELFF.

This rearrangement joins TRBV9 to TRBJ2-1; TRBD2 agrees at 9 bases. The CDR3 contains 16 residues. Per germline, CDR1 SGDLS and CDR2 YYNGEE. J gave up 5 bases and V 0 bases, and 6 bases lay outside the gene matches. In DNA form, the CDR3 reads TGTGCCAGCAGCGTAGTCGGTAGCGGGAGTCACAATGAGCAGTTCTTC. Its translation: CASSVVGSGSHNEQFF.

CDR3 residues: CASSLSLQGIYYGYTF. DNA for the CDR3: TGTGCCAGCAGCTTGTCTTTACAGGGTATTTACTATGGCTACACCTTC. The chain couples TRBV5-5 to TRBJ1-2; a possible D gene is TRBD1 (6 bases). V lost 1 base and J lost 3, with 16 bases in between. The germline CDR1 and CDR2 sequences are SGHKS and YYEKEE (reference sequence). The CDR3 has 16 residues.

The rearrangement uses TRBV9 and TRBJ2-1; 8 bases map to TRBD2. After removal of 5 bases from V and 10 bases from J, the junction contained 14 bases not matched to a gene. Germline CDR1 is SGDLS and CDR2 is YYNGEE. The CDR3 has 15 amino acids. CDR3 residues: CASRRSGTSYGEQFF. DNA for the CDR3: TGTGCCAGCAGGCGATCCGGGACTAGTTATGGGGAGCAGTTCTTC.

This clone was recorded once. V and J are TRBV28 and TRBJ2-1; no firm D call. This CDR3 contains 16 residues. Trimming removed 6 bases at V and 7 bases at J, with 22 bases between. CDR1 and CDR2 from the germline V gene are MDHEN and SYDVKM. For the CDR3, the DNA is TGTGCCAGCAGCCTGTCTAGGGCAAAAACCTGGAATGAGCAGTTCTTC. It encodes CASSLSRAKTWNEQFF. Using reference TRBV28 and TRBJ2-1 for the parts outside the CDR3, the full variable domain is DVKVTQSSRYLVKRTGEKVFLECVQDMDHENMFWYRQDPGLGLRLIYFSYDVKMKEKGDIPEGYSVSREKKERFSLILESASTNQTSMYLCASSLSRAKTWNEQFFGPGTRLTVL.

The chain is built from TRBV7-9 and TRBJ1-4; 8 nucleotides match TRBD1. The CDR3 loop spans 18 amino acids. CDR1 SEHNR and CDR2 FQNEAQ come from the germline V gene (reference sequence). Germline trimming cut 5 bases from V and 0 bases from J; bases unmatched to any gene: 11. The CDR3 reads CASSPPGTGLATNEKLFF. In DNA, the CDR3 is TGTGCCAGCAGCCCACCGGGGACAGGACTTGCAACTAATGAAAAACTGTTTTTT.

The chain joins TRBV10-3 to TRBJ2-5, with D possibly being TRBD2 (5 bases). Trimming removed 2 bases from V and 4 bases from J, with 11 bases in between. The CDR3 consists of 14 residues. The germline CDR1 and CDR2 sequences are ENHRY and SYGVKD. CDR3 loop: CAISEGGLSETQYF. The CDR3 nucleotides are TGTGCCATCAGTGAGGGAGGACTTTCAGAGACCCAGTACTTC.